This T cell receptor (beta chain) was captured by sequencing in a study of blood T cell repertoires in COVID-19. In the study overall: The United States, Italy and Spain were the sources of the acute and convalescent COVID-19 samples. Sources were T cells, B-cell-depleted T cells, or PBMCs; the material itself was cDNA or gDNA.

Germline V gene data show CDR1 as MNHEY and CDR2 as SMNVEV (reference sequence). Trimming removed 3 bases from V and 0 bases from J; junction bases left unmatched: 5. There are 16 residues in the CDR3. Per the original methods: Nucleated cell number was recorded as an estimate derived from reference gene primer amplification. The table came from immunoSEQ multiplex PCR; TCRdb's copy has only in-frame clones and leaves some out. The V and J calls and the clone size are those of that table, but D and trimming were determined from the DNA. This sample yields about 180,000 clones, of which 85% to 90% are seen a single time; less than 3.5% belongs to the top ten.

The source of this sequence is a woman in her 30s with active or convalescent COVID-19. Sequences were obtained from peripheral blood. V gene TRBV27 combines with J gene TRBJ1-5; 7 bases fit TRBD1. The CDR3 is CASSLEGQFSNQPQHF. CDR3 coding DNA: TGTGCCAGCAGTTTGGAGGGACAGTTTAGCAATCAGCCCCAGCATTTT.